Listed below are T cell receptor beta chains from one sample, sequenced in a study of regulatory T cells in long-lasting Graves disease. TCRdb re-analysed the multiplex PCR reads in MiXCR, keeping a single row per CDR3 protein. The sample lists 550,000 or so distinct CDR3 sequences, about 11% seen once, with almost 9% in the top ten. The data also belong to a second study, concerning T cells in Graves' hyperthyroidism and ophthalmopathy.

The sample here was peripheral blood mononuclear cells (PBMCs), taken at new diagnosis, from a patient treated with antithyroid drugs. The origin of the receptors is a woman aged 25 to 45 with Graves disease. Both conserved end residues are part of each CDR3. The D gene is left open where the match is weak. Only some rows state a clone size, as once, few, many or a class for expanded clones.

size: many
D: TRBD1
J: TRBJ2-1
V: TRBV29-1
DNA: TGCAGCGCCCGCCGACAGGGTCTGGCCAATGAGCAGTTCTTC
CDR3: CSARRQGLANEQFF

size: -
D: -
J: TRBJ2-5
V: TRBV18
DNA: TGTGCCAGCTCACGGGACCCCAAGGAGACCCAGTACTTC
CDR3: CASSRDPKETQYF

size: many
D: TRBD1
J: TRBJ1-2
V: TRBV10-3
DNA: TGTGCCATCAGTGAGTCGACAGGGTTCATAGGCTACACCTTC
CDR3: CAISESTGFIGYTF

size: -
D: -
J: TRBJ2-3
V: TRBV20-1
DNA: TGCAGTGCTCGTCGGAGGAAGGATACGCAGTATTTT
CDR3: CSARRRKDTQYF

size: -
D: TRBD1
J: TRBJ2-7
V: TRBV12-3/TRBV12-4
DNA: TGTGCCAGCAGTTTGTCGGGGACAGGGTCTGGCGAGCAGTACTTC
CDR3: CASSLSGTGSGEQYF

size: many
D: -
J: TRBJ1-2
V: TRBV29-1
DNA: TGCAGCGTCGTAAGGTTTCTCGGCTATGGCTACACCTTC
CDR3: CSVVRFLGYGYTF

size: many
D: -
J: TRBJ1-2
V: TRBV15
DNA: TGTGCCACCAGCAGAGATAACCCGGATGGCTACACCTTC
CDR3: CATSRDNPDGYTF

size: -
D: TRBD2
J: TRBJ2-2
V: TRBV15
DNA: TGTGTCACCAGCAGAGATGCGGGAGGCGGGGAGCTGTTTTTT
CDR3: CVTSRDAGGGELFF

size: many
D: -
J: TRBJ1-1
V: TRBV7-9
DNA: TGTGCCAGCAAATGGGGGGCCGACACTGAAGCTTTCTTT
CDR3: CASKWGADTEAFF

size: many
D: -
J: TRBJ2-7
V: TRBV20-1
DNA: TGCAGTGCTAGCAAAGGAACTCGCGAGCAGTACTTC
CDR3: CSASKGTREQYF

size: -
D: TRBD1
J: TRBJ2-1
V: TRBV9
DNA: TGTGCCAGCAGCAGAAGACAGGGGGCTATCTACAATGAGCAGTTCTTC
CDR3: CASSRRQGAIYNEQFF

size: many
D: -
J: TRBJ2-7
V: TRBV27
DNA: TGTGCCAGTTACGGACGGGGCAGTTTGGAGCAGTACTTC
CDR3: CASYGRGSLEQYF

size: few
D: -
J: TRBJ2-5
V: TRBV25-1
DNA: TGTGCCAGCGCCAGGGTAGGGGTCGGGGAGACCCAGTACTTC
CDR3: CASARVGVGETQYF

size: few
D: TRBD2
J: TRBJ2-1
V: TRBV27
DNA: TGTGCCAGCAGTTTATCAGGGACTAGCGGCTCCTACAATGAGCAGTTCTTC
CDR3: CASSLSGTSGSYNEQFF

size: many
D: -
J: TRBJ1-5
V: TRBV20-1
DNA: TGCAGTGCTAGGACCTCAGGGGTGGGCAATCAGCCCCAGCATTTT
CDR3: CSARTSGVGNQPQHF

size: -
D: -
J: TRBJ2-7
V: TRBV12-3/TRBV12-4
DNA: TGTGCCAGCAGTCACAGGTTCCCCTACGAGCAGTACTTC
CDR3: CASSHRFPYEQYF

size: many
D: TRBD2
J: TRBJ2-7
V: TRBV7-8
DNA: TGTGCCAGCAGCCAGAGAAGAATCGGACTAGCGGGATGGGGCTACGAGCAGTACTTC
CDR3: CASSQRRIGLAGWGYEQYF

size: many
D: -
J: TRBJ1-2
V: TRBV30
DNA: TGTGCCTGGAGTGCTCCAGGATATGGCTACACCTTC
CDR3: CAWSAPGYGYTF

size: -
D: TRBD2
J: TRBJ2-2
V: TRBV6-1
DNA: TGTGCCAGCAGTATGACCCCTGGGTCTAGCGGCACCGGGGAGCTGTTTTTT
CDR3: CASSMTPGSSGTGELFF

size: -
D: -
J: TRBJ1-5
V: TRBV6-1
DNA: TGTGCCAGCAGTGGATACAAGTTCCCGCTCGGTCAGCCCCAGCATTTT
CDR3: CASSGYKFPLGQPQHF

size: many
D: -
J: TRBJ1-2
V: TRBV3-1
DNA: TGTGCCAGCAGCCTCGTTAAGGGCAGCTATGGCTACACCTTC
CDR3: CASSLVKGSYGYTF

size: few
D: -
J: TRBJ1-5
V: TRBV7-2
DNA: TGTGCCAGCAGCTTAGACCCCCATTATAGCAATCAGCCCCAGCATTTT
CDR3: CASSLDPHYSNQPQHF

size: few
D: TRBD1
J: TRBJ2-3
V: TRBV7-9
DNA: TGTGCCAGCAGCTTAAGACAGGGAAACACAGATACGCAGTATTTT
CDR3: CASSLRQGNTDTQYF

size: -
D: -
J: TRBJ1-2
V: TRBV12-3/TRBV12-4
DNA: TGTGCCAGCAGTTCCGTCGCGAACCGGGTTTATGGCTACACCTTC
CDR3: CASSSVANRVYGYTF

size: many
D: -
J: TRBJ2-7
V: TRBV6-9
DNA: TGTGCCAGCAGTTACTCCCACGACTCCTACGAGCAGTACTTC
CDR3: CASSYSHDSYEQYF

size: many
D: TRBD1
J: TRBJ1-5
V: TRBV2
DNA: TGTGCCAGCGGACGGACAGGGGGCACAGAGGATCAGCCCCAGCATTTT
CDR3: CASGRTGGTEDQPQHF

size: many
D: -
J: TRBJ1-5
V: TRBV18
DNA: TGTGCCAGCTCACCACAATACGGAGGCAATCAGCCCCAGCATTTT
CDR3: CASSPQYGGNQPQHF

size: many
D: -
J: TRBJ2-5
V: TRBV18
DNA: TGTGCCAGTTTCTTTGGGCAGACCCAAGAGACCCAGTACTTC
CDR3: CASFFGQTQETQYF

size: many
D: -
J: TRBJ1-1
V: TRBV18
DNA: TGTGCCAGCTCACGGGACAAAAACACTGAAGCTTTCTTT
CDR3: CASSRDKNTEAFF

size: few
D: TRBD1
J: TRBJ2-7
V: TRBV18
DNA: TGTGCCAGCTCACCACCGAGGACAGGGCCTAGCCAGCAGTACTTC
CDR3: CASSPPRTGPSQQYF

size: -
D: -
J: TRBJ1-1
V: TRBV2
DNA: TGTGCCAGCAAGCCCGTAAGAGACACTGAAGCTTTCTTT
CDR3: CASKPVRDTEAFF

size: many
D: TRBD1
J: TRBJ1-1
V: TRBV27
DNA: TGTGCCAGCAGGGTGCTCCCGGGACAGGGGAACACTGAAGCTTTCTTT
CDR3: CASRVLPGQGNTEAFF

size: many
D: -
J: TRBJ1-1
V: TRBV6-5
DNA: TGTGCCAGCAGTTACTCGAACTGGGGCGACAACACTGAAGCTTTCTTT
CDR3: CASSYSNWGDNTEAFF

size: many
D: TRBD2
J: TRBJ2-1
V: TRBV2
DNA: TGTGCCAGCAGTCTAAAACTAGCGGAAACCTACAATGAGCAGTTCTTC
CDR3: CASSLKLAETYNEQFF

size: many
D: -
J: TRBJ1-1
V: TRBV29-1
DNA: TGCAGCGTTGAAGAATGGGGGGCCACTGAAGCTTTCTTT
CDR3: CSVEEWGATEAFF

size: -
D: -
J: TRBJ2-1
V: TRBV11-2
DNA: TGTGCCAGCAGCTGGGCAGGGACCTACAATGAGCAGTTCTTC
CDR3: CASSWAGTYNEQFF

size: many
D: -
J: TRBJ1-4
V: TRBV7-2
DNA: TGTGCCAGCAGCTTTGACGGGGCAGGAGAAAAACTGTTTTTT
CDR3: CASSFDGAGEKLFF

size: few
D: -
J: TRBJ2-1
V: TRBV2
DNA: TGTGCCAGCAGCGAGACTCTAGGCGCGGACTTCTTC
CDR3: CASSETLGADFF

size: many
D: TRBD1
J: TRBJ2-4
V: TRBV2
DNA: TGTGCCAGCAGTCGGACAGGGACGAACATTCAGTACTTC
CDR3: CASSRTGTNIQYF

size: -
D: -
J: TRBJ1-2
V: TRBV7-2
DNA: TGTGCCAGCAGCTTATCAGGGATCTATGGCTACACCTTC
CDR3: CASSLSGIYGYTF

size: many
D: -
J: TRBJ2-2
V: TRBV10-1
DNA: TGCGCCAGGACGCATAACGGGGAGCTGTTTTTT
CDR3: CARTHNGELFF

size: -
D: -
J: TRBJ2-1
V: TRBV6-2/TRBV6-3
DNA: TGTGCCAGCAGCTCCTCCAGGGTAGTCTCCTACAATGAGCAGTTCTTC
CDR3: CASSSSRVVSYNEQFF

size: many
D: -
J: TRBJ1-1
V: TRBV20-1
DNA: TGCAGTGCTCGCCAGGGGTTATCCACTGAAGCTTTCTTT
CDR3: CSARQGLSTEAFF